This TCR beta chain is drawn from a study of OX40 agonist ivuxolimab in advanced cancers. Study-wide results and caveats: Among the least clonally expanded were partial responders at 0.1-3.0 mg/kg. The expanded peripheral T cells' antigen specificity was not determined.

For this clone: The antigen is undetermined.

Assay: immunoSEQ multiplex PCR; the TCRdb copy retains only in-frame clones and omits some. The top ten hold roughly 3.5% of the sample, which has about 51,000 clones, around nine tenths seen once. The CDR3 has 15 residues. Trimming stripped 5 bases from V and 2 bases from J, with 16 bases between. The germline V gene encodes CDR1 MNHEY and CDR2 SVGAGI. The sequenced sample was CD4+ or CD8+ T cells sorted from blood, obtained in a trial of the OX40 agonist ivuxolimab. This chain connects TRBV6-5 to TRBJ2-7; a possible D gene is TRBD1 (5 bases). The sequence was collected from an adult with an advanced solid tumor such as melanoma, head and neck, liver or kidney cancer. CDR3 residues: CASSDFGDSTYEQYF. The DNA for the CDR3 is TGTGCCAGCAGTGACTTTGGAGACAGCACCTACGAGCAGTACTTC.